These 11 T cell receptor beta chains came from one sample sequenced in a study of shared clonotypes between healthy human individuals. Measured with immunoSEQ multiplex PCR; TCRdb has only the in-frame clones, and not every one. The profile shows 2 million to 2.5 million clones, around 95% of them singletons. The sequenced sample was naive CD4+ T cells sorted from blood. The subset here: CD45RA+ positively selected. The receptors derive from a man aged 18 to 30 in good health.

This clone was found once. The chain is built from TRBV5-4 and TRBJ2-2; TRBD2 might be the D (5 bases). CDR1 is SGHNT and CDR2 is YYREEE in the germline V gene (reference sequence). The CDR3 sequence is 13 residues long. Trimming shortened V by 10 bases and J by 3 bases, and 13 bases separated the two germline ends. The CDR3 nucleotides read TGTGCCTACACGGGGATCTACACCGGGGAGCTGTTTTTT. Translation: CAYTGIYTGELFF.

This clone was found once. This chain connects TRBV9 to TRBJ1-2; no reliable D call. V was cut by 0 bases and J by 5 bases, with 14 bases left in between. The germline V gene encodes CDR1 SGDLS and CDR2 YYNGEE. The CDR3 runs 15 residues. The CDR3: CASSVEARTSYGYTF. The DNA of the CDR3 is TGTGCCAGCAGCGTAGAAGCCCGGACCTCTTATGGCTACACCTTC.

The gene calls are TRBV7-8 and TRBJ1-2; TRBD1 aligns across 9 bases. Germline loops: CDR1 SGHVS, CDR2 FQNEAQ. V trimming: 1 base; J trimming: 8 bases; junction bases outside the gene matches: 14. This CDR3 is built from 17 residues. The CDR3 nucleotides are TGTGCCAGCAGCTTAGGAGCTGACGGGACAGGGAGGGACGGCTACACCTTC. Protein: CASSLGADGTGRDGYTF.

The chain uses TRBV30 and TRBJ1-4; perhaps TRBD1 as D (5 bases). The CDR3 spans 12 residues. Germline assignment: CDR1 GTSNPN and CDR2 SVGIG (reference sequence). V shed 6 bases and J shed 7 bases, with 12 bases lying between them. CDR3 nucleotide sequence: TGTGCCTGTAACTCGGGGGGTGAAAAACTGTTTTTT. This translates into CACNSGGEKLFF. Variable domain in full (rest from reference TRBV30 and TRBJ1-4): SQTIHQWPATLVQPVGSPLSLECTVEGTSNPNLYWYRQAAGRGLQLLFYSVGIGQISSEVPQNLSASRPQDRQFILSSKKLLLSDSGFYLCACNSGGEKLFFGSGTQLSVL.

This chain's CDR3 is CASSLEDRGLLEQYF. DNA for the CDR3: TGTGCCAGCAGCTTAGAGGACAGGGGGCTACTCGAGCAGTACTTC. J is TRBJ2-7 and V is TRBV7-9, with 11 bases aligning to TRBD1. The CDR3 sequence is 15 residues long. V lost 1 base, J lost 6 bases, and 5 bases stayed unmatched. The germline V gene encodes CDR1 SEHNR and CDR2 FQNEAQ (reference sequence). The full variable domain, rest sourced from reference TRBV7-9 and TRBJ2-7, is DTGVSQNPRHKITKRGQNVTFRCDPISEHNRLYWYRQTLGQGPEFLTYFQNEAQLEKSRLLSDRFSAERPKGSFSTLEIQRTEQGDSAMYLCASSLEDRGLLEQYFGPGTRLTVT.

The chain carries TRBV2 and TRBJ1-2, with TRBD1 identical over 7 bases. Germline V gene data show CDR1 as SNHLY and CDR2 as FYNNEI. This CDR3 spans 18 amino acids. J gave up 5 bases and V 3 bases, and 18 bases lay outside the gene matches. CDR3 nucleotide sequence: TGTGCCAGCAGTGAGCTGCTCGCAGGGGGAAAAGGAAGGTATGGCTACACCTTC. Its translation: CASSELLAGGKGRYGYTF. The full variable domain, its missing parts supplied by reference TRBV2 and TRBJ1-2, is EPEVTQTPSHQVTQMGQEVILRCVPISNHLYFYWYRQILGQKVEFLVSFYNNEISEKSEIFDDQFSVERPDGSNFTLKIRSTKLEDSAMYFCASSELLAGGKGRYGYTFGSGTRLTVV.

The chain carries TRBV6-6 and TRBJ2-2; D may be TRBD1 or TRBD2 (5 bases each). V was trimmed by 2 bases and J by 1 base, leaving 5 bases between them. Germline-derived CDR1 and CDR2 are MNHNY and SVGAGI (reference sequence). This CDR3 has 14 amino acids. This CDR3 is CASSYGGNTGELFF. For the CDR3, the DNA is TGTGCCAGCAGTTACGGGGGGAACACCGGGGAGCTGTTTTTT.

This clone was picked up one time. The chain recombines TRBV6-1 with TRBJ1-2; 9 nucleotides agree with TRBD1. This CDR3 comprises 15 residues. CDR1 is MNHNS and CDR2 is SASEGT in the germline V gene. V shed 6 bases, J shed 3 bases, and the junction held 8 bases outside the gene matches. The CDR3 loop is CASRDRRTGDYGYTF. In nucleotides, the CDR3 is TGTGCCAGCAGGGACAGACGGACAGGGGACTATGGCTACACCTTC.

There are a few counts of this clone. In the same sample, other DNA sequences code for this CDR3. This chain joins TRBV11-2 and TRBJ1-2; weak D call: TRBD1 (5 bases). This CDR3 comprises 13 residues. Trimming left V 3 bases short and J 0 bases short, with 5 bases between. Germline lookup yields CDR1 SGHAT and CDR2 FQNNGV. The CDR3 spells CASSFRANYGYTF. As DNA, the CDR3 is TGTGCCAGCAGCTTCAGGGCTAACTATGGCTACACCTTC. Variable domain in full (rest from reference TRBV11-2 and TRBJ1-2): EAGVAQSPRYKIIEKRQSVAFWCNPISGHATLYWYQQILGQGPKLLIQFQNNGVVDDSQLPKDRFSAERLKGVDSTLKIQPAKLEDSAVYLCASSFRANYGYTFGSGTRLTVV.

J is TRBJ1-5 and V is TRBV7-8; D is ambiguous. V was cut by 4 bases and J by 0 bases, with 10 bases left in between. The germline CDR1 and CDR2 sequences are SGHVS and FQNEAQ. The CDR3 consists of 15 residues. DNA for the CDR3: TGTGCCAGCAGCTCGGACGGTCTTAGCAATCAGCCCCAGCATTTT. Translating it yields CASSSDGLSNQPQHF.

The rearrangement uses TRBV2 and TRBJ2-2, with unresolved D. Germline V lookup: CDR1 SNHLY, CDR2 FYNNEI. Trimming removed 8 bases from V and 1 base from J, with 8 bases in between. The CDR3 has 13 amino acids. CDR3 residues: CASPRQNTGELFF. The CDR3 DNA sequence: TGTGCCAGCCCAAGACAGAACACCGGGGAGCTGTTTTTT.